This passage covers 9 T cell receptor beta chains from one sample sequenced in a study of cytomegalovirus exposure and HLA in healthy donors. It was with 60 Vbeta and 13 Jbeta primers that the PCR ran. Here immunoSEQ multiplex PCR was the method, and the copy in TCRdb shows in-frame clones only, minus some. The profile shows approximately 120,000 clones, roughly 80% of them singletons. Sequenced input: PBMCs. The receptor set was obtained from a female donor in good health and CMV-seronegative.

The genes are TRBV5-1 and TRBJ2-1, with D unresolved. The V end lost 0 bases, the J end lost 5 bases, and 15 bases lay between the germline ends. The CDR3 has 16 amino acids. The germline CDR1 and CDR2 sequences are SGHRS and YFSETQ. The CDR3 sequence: CASSLEAVTKHNEQFF. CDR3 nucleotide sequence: TGCGCCAGCAGCTTGGAGGCGGTTACTAAGCACAATGAGCAGTTCTTC. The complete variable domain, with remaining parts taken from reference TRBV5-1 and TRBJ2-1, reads KAGVTQTPRYLIKTRGQQVTLSCSPISGHRSVSWYQQTPGQGLQFLFEYFSETQRNKGNFPGRFSGRQFSNSRSEMNVSTLELGDSALYLCASSLEAVTKHNEQFFGPGTRLTVL.

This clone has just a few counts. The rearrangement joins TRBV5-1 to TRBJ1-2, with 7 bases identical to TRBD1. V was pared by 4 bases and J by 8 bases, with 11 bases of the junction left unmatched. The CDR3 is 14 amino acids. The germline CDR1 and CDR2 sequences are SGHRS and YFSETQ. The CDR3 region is CASSVTGEPIGYTF. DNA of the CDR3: TGCGCCAGCAGCGTAACAGGGGAGCCTATCGGCTACACCTTC.

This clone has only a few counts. The CDR3 protein is CASSAGQGNEKLFF. CDR3 DNA: TGCGCCAGCAGCGCAGGACAGGGAAATGAAAAACTGTTTTTT. The chain joins TRBV5-1 to TRBJ1-4; 8 nucleotides agree with TRBD1. CDR3 length: 14 residues. The ends lost 4 bases at V and 5 bases at J; junction bases unmatched: 4. Germline V gives CDR1 SGHRS, CDR2 YFSETQ.

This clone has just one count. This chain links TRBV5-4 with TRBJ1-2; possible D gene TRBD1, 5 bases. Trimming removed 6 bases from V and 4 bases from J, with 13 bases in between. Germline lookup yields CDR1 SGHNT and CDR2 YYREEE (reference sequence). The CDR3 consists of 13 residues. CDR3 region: CASTNAGGYGYTF. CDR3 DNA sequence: TGTGCCAGCACAAATGCGGGGGGCTATGGCTACACCTTC. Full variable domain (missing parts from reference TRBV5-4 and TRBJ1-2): ETGVTQSPTHLIKTRGQQVTLRCSSQSGHNTVSWYQQALGQGPQFIFQYYREEENGRGNFPPRFSGLQFPNYSSELNVNALELDDSALYLCASTNAGGYGYTFGSGTRLTVV.

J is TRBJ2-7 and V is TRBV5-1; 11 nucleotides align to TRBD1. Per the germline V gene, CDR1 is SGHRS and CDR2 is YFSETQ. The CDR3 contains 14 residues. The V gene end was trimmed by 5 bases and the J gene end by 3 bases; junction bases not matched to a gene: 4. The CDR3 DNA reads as TGCGCCAGCAGTCCCGGGACAGGGGGCTACGAGCAGTACTTC. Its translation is CASSPGTGGYEQYF.

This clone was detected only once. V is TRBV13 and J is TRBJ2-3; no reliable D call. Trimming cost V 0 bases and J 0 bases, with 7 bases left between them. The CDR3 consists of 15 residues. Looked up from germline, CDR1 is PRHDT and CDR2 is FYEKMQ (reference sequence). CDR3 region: CASSLGSVSTDTQYF. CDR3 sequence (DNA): TGTGCCAGCAGCTTAGGGTCAGTTAGCACAGATACGCAGTATTTT.

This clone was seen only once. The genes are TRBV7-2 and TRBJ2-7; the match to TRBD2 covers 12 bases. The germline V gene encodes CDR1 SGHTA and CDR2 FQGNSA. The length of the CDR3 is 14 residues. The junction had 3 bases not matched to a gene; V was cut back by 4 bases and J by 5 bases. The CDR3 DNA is TGTGCCAGCAGCTGGAGGACTAGCGGGAACGAGCAGTACTTC. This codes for CASSWRTSGNEQYF.

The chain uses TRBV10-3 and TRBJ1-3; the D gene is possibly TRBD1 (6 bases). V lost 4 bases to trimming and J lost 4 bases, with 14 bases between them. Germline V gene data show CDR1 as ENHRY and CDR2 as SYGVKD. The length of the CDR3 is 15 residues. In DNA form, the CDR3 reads TGTGCCATCAGTGCACAACAGGGCGACGGAAACACCATATATTTT. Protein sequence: CAISAQQGDGNTIYF.

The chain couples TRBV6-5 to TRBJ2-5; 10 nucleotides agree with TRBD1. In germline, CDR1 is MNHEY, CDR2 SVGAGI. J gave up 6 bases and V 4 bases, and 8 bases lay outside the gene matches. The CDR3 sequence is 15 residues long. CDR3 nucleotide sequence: TGTGCCAGCAGTTTGGGACAGGGGTTCGTGAAGACCCAGTACTTC. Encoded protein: CASSLGQGFVKTQYF.